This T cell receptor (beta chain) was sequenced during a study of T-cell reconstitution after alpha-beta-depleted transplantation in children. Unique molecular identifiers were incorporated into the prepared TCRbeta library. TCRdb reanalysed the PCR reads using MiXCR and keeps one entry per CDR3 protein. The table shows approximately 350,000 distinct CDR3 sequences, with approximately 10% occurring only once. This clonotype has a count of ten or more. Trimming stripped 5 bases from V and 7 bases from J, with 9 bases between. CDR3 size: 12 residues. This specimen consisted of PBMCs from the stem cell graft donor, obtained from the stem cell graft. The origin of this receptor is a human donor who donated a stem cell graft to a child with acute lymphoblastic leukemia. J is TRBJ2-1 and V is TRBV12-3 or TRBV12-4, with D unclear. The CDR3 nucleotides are TGTGCCAGCAGTCGGACGCGGAATGAGCAGTTCTTC. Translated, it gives CASSRTRNEQFF.